These T cell receptor beta chains were read from a single sample in a study of blood T cell repertoires in COVID-19. The data were produced by immunoSEQ multiplex PCR, yet TCRdb's version contains in-frame clones alone and is incomplete. The repertoire holds some 46,000 clones, with 83% as singletons. Sample: peripheral blood. These receptor sequences come from a woman aged 80 or older with acute or convalescent COVID-19. Both conserved end residues are part of each CDR3. A D gene is named only where the DNA matches it firmly. The size entry is marked missing in some rows and otherwise reads once, few, many or a size class.

j_call | v_call | d_call | clone_size | cdr3_nt | cdr3_aa
TRBJ1-1 | TRBV5-4 | . | . | TGTGCCAGCAGCTTGGCCAGGGGCAGGAACACTGAAGCTTTCTTT | CASSLARGRNTEAFF
TRBJ1-1 | TRBV19 | TRBD1 | once | TGTGCCAGTAGCGACAGGGATCGCAATGAAGCTTTCTTT | CASSDRDRNEAFF
TRBJ1-5 | TRBV20-1 | . | . | TGCAGTGCTAGTCAGGGCCTTAGCAATCAGCCCCAGCATTTT | CSASQGLSNQPQHF
TRBJ2-1 | TRBV3-1/TRBV3-2 | TRBD2 | once | TGTGCCAGCAGCCACCCTAGCGGCGCGCCCTACAATGAGCAGTTCTTC | CASSHPSGAPYNEQFF
TRBJ1-4 | TRBV5-1 | TRBD1 | . | TGCGCCAGCAGCTTGGAAGGGACAGGGGAGGGTGAAAAACTGTTTTTT | CASSLEGTGEGEKLFF
TRBJ2-7 | TRBV19 | TRBD2 | . | TGTGCCAGTAGTATATCCCTAGCGGGGGGTTACGAATCCTACGAGCAGTACTTC | CASSISLAGGYESYEQYF
TRBJ2-5 | TRBV10-1 | TRBD1 | . | TGCGCCAGCAGTGAGACACAGGGGCGAGAGACCCAGTACTTC | CASSETQGRETQYF
TRBJ1-3 | TRBV28 | . | once | TGTGCCACCAAGAGACAGTCTGGAAACACCATATATTTT | CATKRQSGNTIYF
TRBJ1-3 | TRBV14 | . | once | TGTGCCAGCAGCCAAGAACGCGGGGGAAACACCATATATTTT | CASSQERGGNTIYF
TRBJ1-5 | TRBV12-3/TRBV12-4 | TRBD1 | . | TGTGCCAGCAGCTTGGACAGGGTCCAGCCCCAGCATTTT | CASSLDRVQPQHF
TRBJ2-3 | TRBV3-1/TRBV3-2 | . | . | TGTGCCAGCAGCCTAACAGGGAAGGTAACGCAGTATTTT | CASSLTGKVTQYF
TRBJ2-7 | TRBV5-3 | TRBD1 | few | TGTGCCAGAAGCTTGTATAGGGACAGGGGTTCCTACGAGCAGTACTTC | CARSLYRDRGSYEQYF
TRBJ1-2 | TRBV20-1 | TRBD1 | . | TGCAGTGCCGGGACAGACTATGGCTACACCTTC | CSAGTDYGYTF
TRBJ1-6 | TRBV7-2 | . | . | TGTGCCAGCAGCTCCGTGGGGGGTCCCAATTCACCCCTCCACTTT | CASSSVGGPNSPLHF
TRBJ1-1 | TRBV14 | TRBD1 | once | TGTGCCAGCAGCTACCGACAGGGGCCGAACACTGAAGCTTTCTTT | CASSYRQGPNTEAFF
TRBJ2-3 | TRBV7-8 | . | . | TGTGCCAGCAGCTTAGGGATTAGCGTTGGGATGGATACGCAGTATTTT | CASSLGISVGMDTQYF
TRBJ2-1 | TRBV15 | TRBD1 | once | TGTGCCACCAGCAGAGGGACCGGGACAGGGACCAATGAGCAGTTCTTC | CATSRGTGTGTNEQFF
TRBJ1-1 | TRBV30 | . | . | TGTGCCTGGTACGGGGAGAACATGAACACTGAAGCTTTCTTT | CAWYGENMNTEAFF
TRBJ2-1 | TRBV5-6 | . | . | TGTGCCAGCAGCTTGGCGGCGGGTACGGATGAGCAGTTCTTC | CASSLAAGTDEQFF
TRBJ1-1 | TRBV18 | . | . | TGTGCCAGCTCACGACAGGTGAACACTGAAGCTTTCTTT | CASSRQVNTEAFF
TRBJ1-4 | TRBV6-5 | TRBD1 | . | TGTGCCAGCAGGACCGGGACAGGGATTAATGAAAAACTGTTTTTT | CASRTGTGINEKLFF
TRBJ2-5 | TRBV2 | TRBD1 | once | TGTGCCAGCAGAGCGGACAGGGGTTGGGGAGAGACCCAGTACTTC | CASRADRGWGETQYF
TRBJ1-5 | TRBV7-2 | . | . | TGTGCCAGCAGCTTAGCGGGGGCGTATCAACCCCAGCATTTT | CASSLAGAYQPQHF
TRBJ1-4 | TRBV5-1 | TRBD1 | . | TGCGCCAGCCGTGAAAAACCGACAGGGGTTAATGAAAAACTGTTTTTT | CASREKPTGVNEKLFF
TRBJ2-7 | TRBV27 | TRBD1 | . | TGTGCCAGCAGTTCGACCGGGACAGGGGGGGGTGAGCAGTACTTC | CASSSTGTGGGEQYF
TRBJ2-5 | TRBV7-3 | . | . | TGTGCCAGCAGCTCCCAACGGGGGAACCAAGAGACCCAGTACTTC | CASSSQRGNQETQYF
TRBJ2-1 | TRBV3-1/TRBV3-2 | TRBD2 | . | TGTGCCAGCAGCCATCCTAGACCCGGGACTAGCGGGGGGGTGAGCTCCTACAATGAGCAGTTCTTC | CASSHPRPGTSGGVSSYNEQFF
TRBJ2-1 | TRBV11-1 | TRBD2 | few | TGTGCCAGCAGCTTAGGGTCTAGCGGGGGCAATGAGCAGTTCTTC | CASSLGSSGGNEQFF
TRBJ2-1 | TRBV3-1/TRBV3-2 | TRBD2 | once | TGTGCCAGCAGCCTCCGGCGGGGGGCTAGCTCCTACAATGAGCAGTTCTTC | CASSLRRGASSYNEQFF
TRBJ1-1 | TRBV19 | . | . | TGTGCCAGTAAACAAGGACTACTGAACACTGAAGCTTTCTTT | CASKQGLLNTEAFF
TRBJ2-3 | TRBV5-1 | TRBD1 | . | TGCGCCAGCAGCACGCGGACAGGGCGAGAAGATACGCAGTATTTT | CASSTRTGREDTQYF
TRBJ1-6 | TRBV5-4 | TRBD1 | . | TGTGCCAGCAGCTTGGGAGCCAGGGGGTTCAATTCACCCCTCCACTTT | CASSLGARGFNSPLHF
TRBJ2-1 | TRBV7-2 | . | . | TGTGCCAGCAGCTCCCCGGGGAAAGGTGAGCAGTTCTTC | CASSSPGKGEQFF
TRBJ2-7 | TRBV2 | TRBD2 | . | TGTGCCAGCAGTGAAGGTCCTAGCGGGTCGTACGAGCAGTACTTC | CASSEGPSGSYEQYF
TRBJ2-7 | TRBV28 | . | . | TGTGCCAGCAGTTTAACGGGGGAGCTCTACGAGCAGTACTTC | CASSLTGELYEQYF
TRBJ1-1 | TRBV19 | TRBD1 | . | TGTGCCAGTACCCTAGGACAGGGGGTTATGAGCACTGAAGCTTTCTTT | CASTLGQGVMSTEAFF
TRBJ2-1 | TRBV6-6 | TRBD1 | . | TGTGCCAGCAGTCCGGGGGACAGGGGGCGGCTGAATGAGCAGTTCTTC | CASSPGDRGRLNEQFF
TRBJ1-2 | TRBV29-1 | TRBD1 | . | TGCAGCGTTGATAGTCTCCCTCAGGGGGGCTATGGCTACACCTTC | CSVDSLPQGGYGYTF
TRBJ1-1 | TRBV28 | . | . | TGTGCCAGCAGTTTATTAGTGAACACTGAAGCTTTCTTT | CASSLLVNTEAFF
TRBJ2-3 | TRBV30 | TRBD1 | . | TGTGCCTGGAGCTTGGGCCTTGGACAGGGACGGACAGATACGCAGTATTTT | CAWSLGLGQGRTDTQYF
TRBJ2-3 | TRBV29-1 | . | . | TGCAGCGTTCGGGAGAGCACAGATACGCAGTATTTT | CSVRESTDTQYF
TRBJ1-2 | TRBV7-2 | . | . | TGTGCCAGCAGTCCTGACAGGCTGGAAAACTATGGCTACACCTTC | CASSPDRLENYGYTF
TRBJ2-5 | TRBV30 | TRBD2 | . | TGTGCCTGGAGCCTTTTACCGGGACTAGCGGGGGGAAAGACCCAGTACTTC | CAWSLLPGLAGGKTQYF